The present T cell receptor beta chain was sequenced within a study of cytomegalovirus exposure and HLA in healthy donors. Amplification used 60 Vbeta primers and 13 Jbeta primers. Some clones are missing from TCRdb's copy, which holds only in-frame ones; the method was immunoSEQ multiplex PCR. In the table there are over 50,000 clones, around 89% of which are singletons. V was pared by 6 bases and J by 1 base, with 12 bases between. CDR1 MNHEY and CDR2 SVGAGI come from the germline V gene. The CDR3 extends over 14 amino acids. As to this clone: Antigen: not known.

Study-wide results and limits: In an earlier analysis, productive rearrangement rates for most beta V segments clustered near 87% or 30%. Common viral pathogens were later found to be apparently linked to several of the most significant clusters. An Asian-associated ancestry cluster reportedly showed fewer N-insertions than the approximately 700-donor mean in a later analysis. When analyzed later, the rates of TCR association showed variation by HLA locus, with DRB1 the most and HLA-C the fewest.

This rearrangement joins TRBV6-5 to TRBJ1-1; D possibly corresponds to TRBD1 (6 bases). The receptor was derived from a man aged 30-40 years in good health and CMV-seropositive. Sequenced sample: PBMCs. The CDR3 here is CASRAIQGNTEAFF. The DNA of the CDR3 is TGTGCCAGCAGGGCGATACAGGGGAACACTGAAGCTTTCTTT.